This paragraph covers one TCR beta chain sequence. These data come from a study of technical replicates of blood from a few donors. The junction had 5 bases not matched to a gene; V was cut back by 0 bases and J by 2 bases. This CDR3 has 18 amino acids. Germline-derived CDR1 and CDR2 are SGHTA and FQGTGA. Repertoires were generated with immunoSEQ multiplex PCR, while TCRdb's copy carries only in-frame clones and drops some. The sample consists of roughly 14,000 clones, roughly 83% of them appearing once. The J gene is TRBJ2-1, the V gene TRBV7-3; 12 bases line up with TRBD1. The sequence derives from a human donor in good health. Sequences were obtained from PBMCs. CDR3 region: CASSLTPGTGGTYNEQFF. CDR3 nucleotide sequence: TGTGCCAGCAGCTTAACCCCCGGGACAGGGGGCACCTACAATGAGCAGTTCTTC. Variable domain in full (rest from reference TRBV7-3 and TRBJ2-1): GAGVSQTPSNKVTEKGKYVELRCDPISGHTALYWYRQSLGQGPEFLIYFQGTGAADDSGLPNDRFFAVRPEGSVSTLKIQRTERGDSAVYLCASSLTPGTGGTYNEQFFGPGTRLTVL.